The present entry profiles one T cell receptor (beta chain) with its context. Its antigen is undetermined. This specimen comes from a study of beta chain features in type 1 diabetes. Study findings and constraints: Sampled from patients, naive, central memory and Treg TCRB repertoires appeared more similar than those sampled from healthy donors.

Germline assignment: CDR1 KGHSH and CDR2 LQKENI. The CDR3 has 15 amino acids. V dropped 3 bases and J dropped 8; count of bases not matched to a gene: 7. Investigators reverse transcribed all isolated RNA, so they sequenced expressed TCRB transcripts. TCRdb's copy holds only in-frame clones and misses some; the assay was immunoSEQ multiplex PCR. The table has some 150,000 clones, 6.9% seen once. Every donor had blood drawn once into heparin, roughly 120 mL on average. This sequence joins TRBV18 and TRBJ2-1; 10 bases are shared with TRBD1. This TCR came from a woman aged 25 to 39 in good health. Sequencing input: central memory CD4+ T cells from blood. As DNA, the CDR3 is TGTGCCAGCTCACCTGGAGGACAGGGGGGCGATGAGCAGTTCTTC. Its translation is CASSPGGQGGDEQFF.